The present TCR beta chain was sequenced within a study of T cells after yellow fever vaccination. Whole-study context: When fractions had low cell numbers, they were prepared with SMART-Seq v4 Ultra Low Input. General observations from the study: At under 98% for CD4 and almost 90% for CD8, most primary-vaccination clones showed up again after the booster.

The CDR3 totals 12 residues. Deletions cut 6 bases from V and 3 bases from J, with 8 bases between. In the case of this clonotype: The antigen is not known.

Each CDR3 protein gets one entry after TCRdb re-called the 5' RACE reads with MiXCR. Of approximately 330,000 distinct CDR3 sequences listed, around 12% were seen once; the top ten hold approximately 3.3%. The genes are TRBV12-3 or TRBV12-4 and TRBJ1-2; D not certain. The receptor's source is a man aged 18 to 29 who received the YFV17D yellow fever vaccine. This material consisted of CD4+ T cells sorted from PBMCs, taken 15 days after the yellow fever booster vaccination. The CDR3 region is CASSGSYYGYTF. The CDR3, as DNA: TGTGCCAGCAGCGGGAGTTACTATGGCTACACCTTC.